A single sample gave rise to the 5 T cell receptor beta chains below, sequenced in a study of identical twins. MiXCR, applied by TCRdb to the 5' RACE reads, yields one record per CDR3 protein. The sample carries under 900,000 distinct CDR3 sequences, approximately 13% recorded once. The same data also contributed to another study, on yellow fever vaccine responses in identical twins.

Sequencing used PBMCs. Receptor source: a woman between 18 and 29 years old in good health.

This clonotype was seen more than once but under ten times. This chain connects TRBV7-9 to TRBJ1-4; TRBD1 agrees at 7 bases. The CDR3 loop spans 17 amino acids. CDR1 and CDR2 from the germline V gene are SEHNR and FQNEAQ (reference sequence). V was clipped by 2 bases and J by 7 bases; unmatched bases: 13. DNA for the CDR3: TGTGCCAGCAGCTTAAGTTTGGTCGACAGGGACGGTGAAAAACTGTTTTTT. Translation gives CASSLSLVDRDGEKLFF.

The sample holds many counts of this clonotype. This rearrangement joins TRBV12-3 or TRBV12-4 to TRBJ1-1; D remains unclear. CDR3 length equals 13 residues. V was cut by 1 base and J by 3 bases, with 6 bases left in between. CDR3 residues: CASSLVQHTEAFF. The CDR3 nucleotides read TGTGCCAGCAGTTTAGTGCAGCACACTGAAGCTTTCTTT.

The chain is built from TRBV10-3 and TRBJ1-4; 8 bases map to TRBD1. The CDR3 has 15 amino acids. The ends lost 4 bases at V and 5 bases at J; junction bases unmatched: 6. Germline V gene data show CDR1 as ENHRY and CDR2 as SYGVKD. The CDR3 spells CAISGGQGGNEKLFF. CDR3 in DNA: TGTGCCATCAGTGGCGGACAGGGTGGGAATGAAAAACTGTTTTTT.

This clonotype was observed a handful of times. The V and J genes are TRBV5-1 and TRBJ2-1, with 8 bases matching TRBD2. The CDR3 has 18 residues. Germline V lookup: CDR1 SGHRS, CDR2 YFSETQ. With 2 bases clipped from V and 0 bases from J, the junction kept 10 bases outside the gene matches. The CDR3 here is CASSLGREGRSSYNEQFF. CDR3 DNA sequence: TGCGCCAGCAGCTTAGGTCGGGAGGGGAGGAGCTCCTACAATGAGCAGTTCTTC.

This clonotype has at least ten counts. CDR3 coding DNA: TGCGCCAGGTCGTACGGAAGTTGGCTTGGCGGGGGGCCCAATGAGCAGTTCTTC. This translates into CARSYGSWLGGGPNEQFF. V gene TRBV5-1 combines with J gene TRBJ2-1; TRBD2 aligns across 8 bases. After removal of 8 bases from V and 6 bases from J, the junction contained 22 bases not matched to a gene. The CDR3 totals 18 residues. Per the germline V gene, CDR1 is SGHRS and CDR2 is YFSETQ.